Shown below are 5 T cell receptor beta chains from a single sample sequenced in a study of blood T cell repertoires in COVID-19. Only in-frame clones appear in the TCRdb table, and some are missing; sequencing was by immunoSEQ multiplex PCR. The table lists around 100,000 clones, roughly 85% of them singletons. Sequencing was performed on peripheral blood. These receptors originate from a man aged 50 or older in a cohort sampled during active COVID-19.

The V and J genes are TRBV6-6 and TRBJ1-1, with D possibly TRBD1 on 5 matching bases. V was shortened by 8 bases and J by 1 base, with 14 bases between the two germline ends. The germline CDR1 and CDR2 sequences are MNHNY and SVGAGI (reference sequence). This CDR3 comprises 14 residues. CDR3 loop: CASCPGLGNTEAFF. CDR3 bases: TGTGCCAGCTGCCCGGGACTGGGGAACACTGAAGCTTTCTTT.

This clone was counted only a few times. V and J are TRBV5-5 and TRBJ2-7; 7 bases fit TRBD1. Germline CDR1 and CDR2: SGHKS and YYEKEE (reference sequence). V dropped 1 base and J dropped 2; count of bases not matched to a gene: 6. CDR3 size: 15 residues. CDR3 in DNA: TGTGCCAGCAGCTTGCAGACAGGGTATGCCTACGAGCAGTACTTC. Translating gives CASSLQTGYAYEQYF.

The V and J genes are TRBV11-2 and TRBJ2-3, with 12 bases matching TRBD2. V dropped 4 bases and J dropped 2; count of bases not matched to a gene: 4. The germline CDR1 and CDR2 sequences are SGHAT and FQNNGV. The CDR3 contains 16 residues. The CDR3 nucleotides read TGTGCCAGCAGCTACCTAGCGGGGGGGGACACAGATACGCAGTATTTT. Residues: CASSYLAGGDTDTQYF.

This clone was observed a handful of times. This CDR3 reads CASSGTGIYGYTF. DNA for the CDR3: TGCGCCAGCAGTGGGACAGGGATCTATGGCTACACCTTC. The chain carries TRBV10-2 and TRBJ1-2, with 8 bases aligning to TRBD1. Losses at the gene ends were 4 bases for V and 4 bases for J; bases not matched to a gene: 2. The CDR3 sequence is 13 residues long. Germline loops: CDR1 WSHSY, CDR2 SAAADI.

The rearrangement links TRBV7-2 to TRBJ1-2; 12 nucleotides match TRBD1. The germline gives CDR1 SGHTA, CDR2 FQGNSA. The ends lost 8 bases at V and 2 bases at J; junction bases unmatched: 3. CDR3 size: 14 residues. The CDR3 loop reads CASGTGGPNYGYTF. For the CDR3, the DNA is TGTGCCAGCGGGACAGGGGGCCCGAACTATGGCTACACCTTC. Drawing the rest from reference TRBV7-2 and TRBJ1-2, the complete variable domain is GAGVSQSPSNKVTEKGKDVELRCDPISGHTALYWYRQSLGQGLEFLIYFQGNSAPDKSGLPSDRFSAERTGGSVSTLTIQRTQQEDSAVYLCASGTGGPNYGYTFGSGTRLTVV.